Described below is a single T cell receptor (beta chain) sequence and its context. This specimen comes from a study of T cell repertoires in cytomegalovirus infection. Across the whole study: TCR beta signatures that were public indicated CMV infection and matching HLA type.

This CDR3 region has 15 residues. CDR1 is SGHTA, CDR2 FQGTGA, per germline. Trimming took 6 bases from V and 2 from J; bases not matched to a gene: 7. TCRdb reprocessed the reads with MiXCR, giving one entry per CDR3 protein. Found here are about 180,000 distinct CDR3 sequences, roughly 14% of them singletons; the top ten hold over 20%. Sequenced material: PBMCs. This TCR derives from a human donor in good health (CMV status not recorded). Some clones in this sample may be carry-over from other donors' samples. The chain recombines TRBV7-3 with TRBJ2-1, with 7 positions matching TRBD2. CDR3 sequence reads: CASSGGGQTYNEQFF. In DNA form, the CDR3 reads TGTGCCAGCAGTGGGGGGGGTCAGACCTACAATGAGCAGTTCTTC. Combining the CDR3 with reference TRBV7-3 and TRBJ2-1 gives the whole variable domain GAGVSQTPSNKVTEKGKYVELRCDPISGHTALYWYRQSLGQGPEFLIYFQGTGAADDSGLPNDRFFAVRPEGSVSTLKIQRTERGDSAVYLCASSGGGQTYNEQFFGPGTRLTVL.